This T cell receptor beta chain was found in a study of blood T cell repertoires in COVID-19. The table came from immunoSEQ multiplex PCR; TCRdb's copy has only in-frame clones and leaves some out. The sample records over 400,000 clones, roughly nine tenths being singletons. There are 19 residues in the CDR3. V shed 4 bases and J shed 2 bases, with 23 bases lying between them. Germline V gives CDR1 SGHVS, CDR2 FNYEAQ. The receptor comes from a woman aged 60 to 75 who had recovered from COVID-19. This chain connects TRBV7-6 to TRBJ2-2; D is undetermined. The sequencing input was PBMCs or T cells enriched from blood (not recorded which). CDR3 coding DNA: TGTGCCAGCAGCTATGGGCCTTCAACTCCACGATCAAACACCGGGGAGCTGTTTTTT. Protein: CASSYGPSTPRSNTGELFF.